This T cell receptor beta chain was identified during a study of blood T cell repertoires in COVID-19. TCRdb's copy holds only in-frame clones and misses some; the assay was immunoSEQ multiplex PCR. The table lists fewer than 300,000 clones, around nine tenths of them singletons. V shed 4 bases, J shed 0 bases, and the junction held 5 bases outside the gene matches. This CDR3 spans 15 amino acids. CDR1 LGHDT and CDR2 YNNKEL come from the germline V gene (reference sequence). This chain joins TRBV3-1 (or the pseudogene TRBV3-2) and TRBJ2-7; 8 bases map to TRBD1. Sequencing was performed on PBMCs or T cells enriched from blood (not recorded which). This TCR was recovered from a woman aged 30 to 39 who had recovered from COVID-19. CDR3 loop: CASSPWDRSSYEQYF. As DNA, the CDR3 is TGTGCCAGCAGCCCCTGGGACAGGAGCTCCTACGAGCAGTACTTC.